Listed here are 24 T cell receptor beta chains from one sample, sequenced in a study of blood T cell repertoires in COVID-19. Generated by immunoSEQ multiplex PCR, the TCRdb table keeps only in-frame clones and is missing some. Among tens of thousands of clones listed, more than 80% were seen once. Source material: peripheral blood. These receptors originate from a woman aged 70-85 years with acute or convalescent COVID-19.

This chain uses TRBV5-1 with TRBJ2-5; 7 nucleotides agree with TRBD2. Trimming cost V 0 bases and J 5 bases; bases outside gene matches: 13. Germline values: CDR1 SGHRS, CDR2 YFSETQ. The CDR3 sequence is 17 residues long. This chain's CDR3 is CASSLAVVAGAVETQYF. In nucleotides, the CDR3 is TGCGCCAGCAGCTTGGCGGTCGTAGCGGGTGCCGTGGAGACCCAGTACTTC.

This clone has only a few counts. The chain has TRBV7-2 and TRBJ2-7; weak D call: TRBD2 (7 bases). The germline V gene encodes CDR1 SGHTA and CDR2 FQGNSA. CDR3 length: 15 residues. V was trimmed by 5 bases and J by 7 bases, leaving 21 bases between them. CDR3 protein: CASSPPRGADGEQYF. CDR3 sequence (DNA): TGTGCCAGCAGCCCGCCCCGGGGGGCAGATGGGGAGCAGTACTTC.

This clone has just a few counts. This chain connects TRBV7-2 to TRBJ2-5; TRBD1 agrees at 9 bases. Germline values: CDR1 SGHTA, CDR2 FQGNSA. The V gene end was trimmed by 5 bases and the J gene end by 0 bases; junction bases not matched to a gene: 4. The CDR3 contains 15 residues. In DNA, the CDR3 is TGTGCCAGCAGCACCCGACAGGGGGACCAAGAGACCCAGTACTTC. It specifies CASSTRQGDQETQYF. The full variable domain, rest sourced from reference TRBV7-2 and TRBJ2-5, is GAGVSQSPSNKVTEKGKDVELRCDPISGHTALYWYRQSLGQGLEFLIYFQGNSAPDKSGLPSDRFSAERTGGSVSTLTIQRTQQEDSAVYLCASSTRQGDQETQYFGPGTRLLVL.

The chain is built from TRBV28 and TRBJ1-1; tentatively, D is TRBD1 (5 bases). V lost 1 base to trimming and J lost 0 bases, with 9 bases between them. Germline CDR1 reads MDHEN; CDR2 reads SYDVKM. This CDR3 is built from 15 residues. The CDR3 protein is CASSLYGQVNTEAFF. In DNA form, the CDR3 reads TGTGCCAGCAGTTTATACGGACAAGTGAACACTGAAGCTTTCTTT.

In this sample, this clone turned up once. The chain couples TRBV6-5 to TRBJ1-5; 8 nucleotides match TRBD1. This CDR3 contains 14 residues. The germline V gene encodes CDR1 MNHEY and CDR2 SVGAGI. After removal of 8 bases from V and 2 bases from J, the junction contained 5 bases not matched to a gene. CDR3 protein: CASGDRMRNQPQHF. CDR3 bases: TGTGCCAGCGGGGACAGGATGCGCAATCAGCCCCAGCATTTT.

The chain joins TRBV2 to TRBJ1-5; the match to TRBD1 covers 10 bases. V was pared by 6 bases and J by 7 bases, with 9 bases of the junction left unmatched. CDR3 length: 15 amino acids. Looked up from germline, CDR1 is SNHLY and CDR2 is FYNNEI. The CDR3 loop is CASRARDRGSQPQHF. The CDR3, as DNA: TGTGCCAGCAGGGCCCGGGACAGGGGATCCCAGCCCCAGCATTTT.

CDR3 protein: CASRDTGNDGYTF. As DNA, the CDR3 is TGTGCCAGCAGGGACACAGGGAATGATGGCTACACCTTC. The genes are TRBV6-6 and TRBJ1-2; perhaps TRBD1 as D (6 bases). V shed 6 bases and J shed 6 bases, with 14 bases lying between them. CDR3 length: 13 residues. Germline V CDR1 and CDR2: MNHNY, SVGAGI (reference sequence).

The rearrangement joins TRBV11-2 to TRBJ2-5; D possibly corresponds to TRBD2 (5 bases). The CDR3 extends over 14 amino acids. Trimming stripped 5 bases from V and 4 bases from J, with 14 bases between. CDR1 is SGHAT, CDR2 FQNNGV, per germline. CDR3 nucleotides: TGTGCCAGCAGCCTAACGGGGTGGGGAGAGACCCAGTACTTC. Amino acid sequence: CASSLTGWGETQYF.

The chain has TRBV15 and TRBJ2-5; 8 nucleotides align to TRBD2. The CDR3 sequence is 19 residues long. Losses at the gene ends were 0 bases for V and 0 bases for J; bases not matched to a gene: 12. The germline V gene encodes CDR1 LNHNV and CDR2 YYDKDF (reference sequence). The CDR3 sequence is CATSRERGLAGRYQETQYF. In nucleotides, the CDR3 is TGTGCCACCAGCAGAGAGAGGGGTCTAGCGGGCCGGTACCAAGAGACCCAGTACTTC. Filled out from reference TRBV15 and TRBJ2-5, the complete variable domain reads DAMVIQNPRYQVTQFGKPVTLSCSQTLNHNVMYWYQQKSSQAPKLLFHYYDKDFNNEADTPDNFQSRRPNTSFCFLDIRSPGLGDTAMYLCATSRERGLAGRYQETQYFGPGTRLLVL.

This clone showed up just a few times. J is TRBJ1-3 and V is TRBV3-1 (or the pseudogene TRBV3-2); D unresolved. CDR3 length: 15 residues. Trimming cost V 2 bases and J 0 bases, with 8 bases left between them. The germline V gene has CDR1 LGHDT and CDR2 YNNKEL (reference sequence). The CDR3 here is CASSQSRNSGNTIYF. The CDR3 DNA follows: TGTGCCAGCAGCCAAAGCAGGAACTCTGGAAACACCATATATTTT.

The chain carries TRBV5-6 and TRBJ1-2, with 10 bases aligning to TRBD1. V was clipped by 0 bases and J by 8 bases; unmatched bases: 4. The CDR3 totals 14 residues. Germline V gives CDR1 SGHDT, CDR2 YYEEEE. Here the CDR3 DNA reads TGTGCCAGCAGCTTGGTTGGGACAGGGGTAGGCTACACCTTC. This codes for CASSLVGTGVGYTF.

CDR3 loop: CASRTNIPVAGELFF. DNA for the CDR3: TGTGCCAGTAGGACTAATATCCCAGTTGCCGGGGAGCTGTTTTTT. The J gene is TRBJ2-2, the V gene TRBV19; perhaps TRBD2 as D (5 bases). V was pared by 6 bases and J by 6 bases, with 17 bases between. Germline V CDR1 and CDR2: LNHDA, SQIVND (reference sequence). The CDR3 is made up of 15 amino acids.

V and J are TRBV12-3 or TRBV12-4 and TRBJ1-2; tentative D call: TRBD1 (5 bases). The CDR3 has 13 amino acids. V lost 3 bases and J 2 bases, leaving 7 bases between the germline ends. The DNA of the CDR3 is TGTGCCAGCAGTTTGGAGGGGAACTATGGCTACACCTTC. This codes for CASSLEGNYGYTF.

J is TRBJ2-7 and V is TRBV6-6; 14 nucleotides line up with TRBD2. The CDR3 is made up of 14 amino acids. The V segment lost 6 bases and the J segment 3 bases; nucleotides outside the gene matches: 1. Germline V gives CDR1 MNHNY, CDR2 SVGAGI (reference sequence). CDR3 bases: TGTGCCAGCAGGGGACTAGCGGGAGACTACGAGCAGTACTTC. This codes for CASRGLAGDYEQYF.

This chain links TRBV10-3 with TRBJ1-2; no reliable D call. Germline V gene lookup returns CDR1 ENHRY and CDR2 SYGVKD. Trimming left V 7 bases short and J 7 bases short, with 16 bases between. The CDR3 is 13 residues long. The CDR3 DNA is TGTGCCATCACTCACGACATAGGTTTTGGCTACACCTTC. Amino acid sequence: CAITHDIGFGYTF.

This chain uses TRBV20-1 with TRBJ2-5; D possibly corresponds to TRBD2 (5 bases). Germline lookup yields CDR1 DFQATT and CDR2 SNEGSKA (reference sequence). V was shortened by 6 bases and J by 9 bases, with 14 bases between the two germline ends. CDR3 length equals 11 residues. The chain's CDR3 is CSAGREEAQYF. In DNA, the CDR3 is TGCAGTGCAGGCCGAGAGGAGGCCCAGTACTTC.

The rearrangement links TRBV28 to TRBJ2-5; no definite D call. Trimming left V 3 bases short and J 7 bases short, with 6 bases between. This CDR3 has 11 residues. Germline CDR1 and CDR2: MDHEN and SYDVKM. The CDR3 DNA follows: TGTGCCAGCAGTTTTCTCGGGACCCAGTACTTC. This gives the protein CASSFLGTQYF.

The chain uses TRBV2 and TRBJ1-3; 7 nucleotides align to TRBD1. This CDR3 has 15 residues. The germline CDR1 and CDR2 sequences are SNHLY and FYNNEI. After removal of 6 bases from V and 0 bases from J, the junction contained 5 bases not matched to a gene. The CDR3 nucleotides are TGTGCCAGCAGCGCGGACAGGAACTCTGGAAACACCATATATTTT. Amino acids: CASSADRNSGNTIYF.

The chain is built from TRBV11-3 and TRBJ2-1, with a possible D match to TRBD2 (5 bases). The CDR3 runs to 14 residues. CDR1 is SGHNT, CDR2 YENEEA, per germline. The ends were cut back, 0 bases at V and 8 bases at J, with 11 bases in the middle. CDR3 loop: CASSLDGSRDEQFF. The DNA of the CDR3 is TGTGCCAGCAGCTTAGACGGGTCGCGGGATGAGCAGTTCTTC.

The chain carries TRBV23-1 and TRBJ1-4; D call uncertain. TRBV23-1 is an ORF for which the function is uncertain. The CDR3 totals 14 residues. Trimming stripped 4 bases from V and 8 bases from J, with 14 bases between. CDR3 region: CASSPGLNQEKLFF. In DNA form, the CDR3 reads TGCGCCAGCAGTCCCGGTTTGAACCAAGAAAAACTGTTTTTT.

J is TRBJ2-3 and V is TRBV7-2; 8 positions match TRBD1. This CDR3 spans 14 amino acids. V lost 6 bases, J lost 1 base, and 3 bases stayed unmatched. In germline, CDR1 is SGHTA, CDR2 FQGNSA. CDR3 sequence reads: CASSWGQGTDTQYF. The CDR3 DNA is TGTGCCAGCAGTTGGGGACAGGGCACAGATACGCAGTATTTT.

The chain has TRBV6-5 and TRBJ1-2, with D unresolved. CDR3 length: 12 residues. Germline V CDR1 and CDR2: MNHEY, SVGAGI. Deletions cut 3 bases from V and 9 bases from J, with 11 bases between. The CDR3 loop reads CASSYEGSSYTF. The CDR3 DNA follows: TGTGCCAGCAGTTATGAAGGGAGTAGCTACACCTTC.

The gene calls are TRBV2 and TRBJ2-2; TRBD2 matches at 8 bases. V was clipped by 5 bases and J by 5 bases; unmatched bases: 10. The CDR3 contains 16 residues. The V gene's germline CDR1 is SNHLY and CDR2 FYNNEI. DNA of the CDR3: TGTGCCAGCAGTTTTATACCGGGACTAGGAACCGGGGAGCTGTTTTTT. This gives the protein CASSFIPGLGTGELFF. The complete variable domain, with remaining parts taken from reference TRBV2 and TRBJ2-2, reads EPEVTQTPSHQVTQMGQEVILRCVPISNHLYFYWYRQILGQKVEFLVSFYNNEISEKSEIFDDQFSVERPDGSNFTLKIRSTKLEDSAMYFCASSFIPGLGTGELFFGEGSRLTVL.

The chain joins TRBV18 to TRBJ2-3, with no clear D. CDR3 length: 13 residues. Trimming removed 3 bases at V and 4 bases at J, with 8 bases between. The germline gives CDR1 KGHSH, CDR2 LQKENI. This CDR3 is CASSPAEADTQYF. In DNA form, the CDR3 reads TGTGCCAGCTCACCCGCTGAGGCAGATACGCAGTATTTT.